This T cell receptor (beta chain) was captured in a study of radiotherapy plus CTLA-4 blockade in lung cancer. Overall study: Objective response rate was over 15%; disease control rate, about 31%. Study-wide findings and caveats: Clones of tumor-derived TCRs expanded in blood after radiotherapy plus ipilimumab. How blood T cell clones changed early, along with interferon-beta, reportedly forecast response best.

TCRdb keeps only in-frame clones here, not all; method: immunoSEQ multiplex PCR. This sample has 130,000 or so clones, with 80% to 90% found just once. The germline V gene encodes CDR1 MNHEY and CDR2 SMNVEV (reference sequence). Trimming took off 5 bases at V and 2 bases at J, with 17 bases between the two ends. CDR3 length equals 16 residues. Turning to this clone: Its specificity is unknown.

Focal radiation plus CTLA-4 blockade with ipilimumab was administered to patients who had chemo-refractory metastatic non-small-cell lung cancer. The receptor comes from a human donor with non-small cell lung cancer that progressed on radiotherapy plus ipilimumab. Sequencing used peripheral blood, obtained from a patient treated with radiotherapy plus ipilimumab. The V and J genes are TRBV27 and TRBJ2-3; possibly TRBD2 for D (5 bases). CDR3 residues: CASSPRTGMNTDTQYF. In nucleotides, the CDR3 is TGTGCCAGCAGTCCCCGGACGGGGATGAACACAGATACGCAGTATTTT.